The 6 T cell receptor beta chains reported below all come from one sample, sequenced in a study of OX40 agonist ivuxolimab in advanced cancers. Generated by immunoSEQ multiplex PCR, the TCRdb table keeps only in-frame clones and is missing some. The top ten clones hold approximately 0.64% of a sample with over 55,000 clones, roughly four fifths of them seen once. Source: CD4+ or CD8+ T cells sorted from blood, taken in a trial of the OX40 agonist ivuxolimab. These receptors were obtained from an adult with an advanced solid tumor such as melanoma, head and neck, liver or kidney cancer.

The V and J genes are TRBV10-3 and TRBJ2-1; D is unclear. The CDR3 spans 13 residues. Trimming took off 2 bases at V and 6 bases at J, with 8 bases between the two ends. The germline gives CDR1 ENHRY, CDR2 SYGVKD. The CDR3 coding sequence is TGTGCCATCAGTGAGATCCTGACCAATGAGCAGTTCTTC. Translation gives CAISEILTNEQFF.

The sample holds one count of this clone. This sequence joins TRBV5-5 and TRBJ2-5; 7 nucleotides line up with TRBD2. CDR1 and CDR2 (germline): SGHKS, YYEKEE (reference sequence). V lost 4 bases to trimming and J lost 5 bases; unmatched junction nucleotides: 2. This CDR3 spans 12 amino acids. The CDR3: CASSQGGETQYF. The CDR3 region has the DNA TGTGCCAGCAGCCAGGGAGGGGAGACCCAGTACTTC.

V and J are TRBV6-5 and TRBJ2-2, with 8 bases aligning to TRBD2. The junction had 7 bases not matched to a gene; V was cut back by 8 bases and J by 2 bases. The CDR3 spans 15 residues. Germline-derived CDR1 and CDR2 are MNHEY and SVGAGI. The CDR3 sequence is CASRKTSVNTGELFF. The CDR3 region has the DNA TGTGCCAGCCGAAAGACTAGCGTCAACACCGGGGAGCTGTTTTTT.

This clone was seen only once. The rearrangement joins TRBV10-1 to TRBJ1-5; D not resolved. V gave up 4 bases and J gave up 2 bases, with 6 bases separating them. Germline V gene data show CDR1 as WNHNN and CDR2 as SYGVQD (reference sequence). CDR3 length: 13 residues. The CDR3, as DNA: TGCGCCAGCAGTGCGGACGGCAATCAGCCCCAGCATTTT. Translation: CASSADGNQPQHF.

The chain uses TRBV18 and TRBJ1-1; 10 bases map to TRBD1. The V and J ends lost 0 bases and 6 bases, in that order; junction bases with no gene match: 7. This CDR3 comprises 16 residues. CDR1 and CDR2 from the germline V gene are KGHSH and LQKENI. The DNA for the CDR3 is TGTGCCAGCTCACCACCCCGGGACAGGGGCCTTTCTGAAGCTTTCTTT. Its translation is CASSPPRDRGLSEAFF.

The V call is TRBV30, the J call TRBJ2-2; D unresolved. Germline-derived CDR1 and CDR2 are GTSNPN and SVGIG (reference sequence). The CDR3 consists of 15 residues. Trimming shortened V by 2 bases and J by 6 bases, and 16 bases separated the two germline ends. The CDR3 coding sequence is TGTGCCTGGAGTCCCCGGGTTGGATTTCCCGGGGAGCTGTTTTTT. Residues: CAWSPRVGFPGELFF.